Listed here are 21 T cell receptor beta chains from one sample, sequenced in a study of blood T cell repertoires in COVID-19 (dated by TCRdb to about 2020). The library was produced with the immunoSEQ multiplex PCR assay. The clones in this table, taken by TCRdb from immuneACCESS, are in-frame only. Not every clone is retained; where verified, under half of the shortfall comes from an unresolved V gene, and the cause of the rest is unknown. The sample table lists around 22,000 clones, around 92% of them with a count of one. About 2.9% of the sample is taken by the ten largest. Input material: peripheral blood. All receptors come from a woman in her seventies with active COVID-19.

The chain combines TRBV6-2 or TRBV6-3 with TRBJ2-1; 7 nucleotides line up with TRBD1. CDR1 and CDR2 from the germline V gene are MNHEY and SVGEGT. With 2 bases clipped from V and 1 base from J, the junction kept 8 bases outside the gene matches. The CDR3 length is 17 residues. The CDR3: CASSYPVRGQSYNEQFF. CDR3 nucleotide sequence: TGTGCCAGCAGTTACCCTGTTAGGGGGCAGTCCTACAATGAGCAGTTCTTC.

The chain couples TRBV28 to TRBJ1-1; TRBD1 agrees at 7 bases. Germline lookup yields CDR1 MDHEN and CDR2 SYDVKM. Unmatched junction bases numbered 9, after V lost 9 bases and J lost 5 bases. This CDR3 comprises 13 residues. The CDR3 nucleotides are TGTGCCAGTAGATTCAGGGGGTTGACTGAAGCTTTCTTT. Its protein product is CASRFRGLTEAFF.

The chain has TRBV6-5 and TRBJ2-1; D gene unclear. Trimming pared 4 bases from V and 10 bases from J, leaving 8 bases between. Germline CDR1 is MNHEY and CDR2 is SVGAGI. The CDR3 covers 11 residues. The CDR3 DNA is TGTGCCAGCAGTTCCTATGAGGAGCAGTTCTTC. It is translated as CASSSYEEQFF.

The gene calls are TRBV7-9 and TRBJ1-1, with 9 bases aligning to TRBD1. This CDR3 has 16 residues. CDR1 SEHNR and CDR2 FQNEAQ come from the germline V gene (reference sequence). Trimming removed 5 bases from V and 1 base from J; junction bases left unmatched: 8. This CDR3 reads CASSRTQDRGNTEAFF. The CDR3 DNA is TGTGCCAGCAGCCGCACCCAGGACAGGGGGAACACTGAAGCTTTCTTT.

V and J are TRBV7-2 and TRBJ1-1; 7 positions match TRBD1. The CDR3 runs to 16 residues. Germline-derived CDR1 and CDR2 are SGHTA and FQGNSA. Trimming removed 0 bases from V and 5 bases from J; junction bases left unmatched: 9. The CDR3 DNA follows: TGTGCCAGCAGCTTAGCGAGTATGGCAGGGGGGACTGAAGCTTTCTTT. Encoded protein: CASSLASMAGGTEAFF.

The rearrangement uses TRBV2 and TRBJ2-1; 8 bases match TRBD2. The CDR3 spans 14 residues. V lost 1 base, J lost 6 bases, and 2 bases stayed unmatched. CDR1 is SNHLY, CDR2 FYNNEI, per germline. The CDR3 sequence is CASSEGLARNEQFF. Here the CDR3 DNA reads TGTGCCAGCAGTGAAGGACTAGCGCGCAATGAGCAGTTCTTC.

V gene TRBV6-5 combines with J gene TRBJ2-1; a weak D match, TRBD2 (5 bases). CDR3 size: 14 residues. Germline assignment: CDR1 MNHEY and CDR2 SVGAGI. Trimming left V 6 bases short and J 4 bases short, with 13 bases between. The CDR3 is CASRVLEKYNEQFF. In DNA form, the CDR3 reads TGTGCCAGCAGGGTACTAGAAAAATACAATGAGCAGTTCTTC.

The chain employs TRBV28 and TRBJ2-5; no firm D call. The germline V gene has CDR1 MDHEN and CDR2 SYDVKM. Trimming pared 5 bases from V and 3 bases from J, leaving 22 bases between. The CDR3 runs to 17 residues. The DNA of the CDR3 is TGTGCCAGCAGTCCGTTAGACCCGCTCGGGTTTAAAGAGACCCAGTACTTC. Residues: CASSPLDPLGFKETQYF.

This sequence joins TRBV2 and TRBJ2-5; D gene ambiguous. CDR1 and CDR2 from the germline V gene are SNHLY and FYNNEI. This CDR3 has 14 amino acids. V gave up 0 bases and J gave up 3 bases, with 8 bases separating them. The CDR3 spells CASSEALREETQYF. The DNA for the CDR3 is TGTGCCAGCAGTGAAGCGCTTAGAGAAGAGACCCAGTACTTC.

The gene calls are TRBV18 and TRBJ2-3; possibly TRBD2 for D (5 bases). The V gene's germline CDR1 is KGHSH and CDR2 LQKENI. This CDR3 has 13 residues. Trimming took 3 bases from V and 5 from J, leaving 9 bases between them. The CDR3, as DNA: TGTGCCAGCTCACCGCGGGCGGAAGATACGCAGTATTTT. Translating gives CASSPRAEDTQYF.

Written as DNA, the CDR3 is TGTGCCAGCAGTTCCTGGACACGCTCCTACAATGAGCAGTTCTTC. This translates into CASSSWTRSYNEQFF. The gene calls are TRBV27 and TRBJ2-1, with a possible D match to TRBD1 (5 bases). V was clipped by 4 bases and J by 0 bases, with 10 bases between them. The germline V gene encodes CDR1 MNHEY and CDR2 SMNVEV (reference sequence). The CDR3 extends over 15 amino acids.

CDR3 amino acids: CASSRPPWGVETQYF. CDR3 nucleotide sequence: TGCGCCAGCAGCCGGCCCCCCTGGGGGGTAGAGACCCAGTACTTC. The chain is built from TRBV4-3 and TRBJ2-5; the D gene is possibly TRBD2 (6 bases). The germline V and J ends were trimmed by 4 bases and 4 bases, with 16 bases remaining between them. The germline V gene encodes CDR1 LGHNA and CDR2 YSLEER. This CDR3 comprises 15 residues.

The J gene is TRBJ1-1, the V gene TRBV4-3; 10 positions match TRBD1. V shed 0 bases, J shed 11 bases, and the junction held 9 bases outside the gene matches. Germline V CDR1 and CDR2: LGHNA, YSLEER. CDR3 length: 15 amino acids. The CDR3 region has the DNA TGCGCCAGCAGCCAAGATTCCCGGGACAGGGGCTTGGCTTTCTTT. Protein product: CASSQDSRDRGLAFF.

The chain recombines TRBV2 with TRBJ2-5; D is possibly TRBD1 (6 bases). Germline CDR1 and CDR2: SNHLY and FYNNEI. V was pared by 1 base and J by 1 base, with 13 bases between. CDR3 length: 16 amino acids. The CDR3 bases are TGTGCCAGCAGTGAAGATGCAGGGACAATCCAAGAGACCCAGTACTTC. Its translation: CASSEDAGTIQETQYF. The entire variable domain, with the rest obtained from reference TRBV2 and TRBJ2-5, is as follows: EPEVTQTPSHQVTQMGQEVILRCVPISNHLYFYWYRQILGQKVEFLVSFYNNEISEKSEIFDDQFSVERPDGSNFTLKIRSTKLEDSAMYFCASSEDAGTIQETQYFGPGTRLLVL.

V usage is TRBV19 and J usage is TRBJ2-7; no clear D. V was trimmed by 1 base and J by 2 bases, leaving 9 bases between them. The CDR3 consists of 14 residues. CDR1 is LNHDA, CDR2 SQIVND, per germline (reference sequence). This chain's CDR3 is CASSIARFPYEQYF. The DNA for the CDR3 is TGTGCCAGTAGTATAGCGCGCTTTCCCTACGAGCAGTACTTC.

The chain links TRBV3-1 (or the pseudogene TRBV3-2) to TRBJ2-5, with a tentative D call TRBD1 (5 bases). CDR3 size: 13 residues. Trimming took 2 bases from V and 13 from J, leaving 17 bases between them. Germline V gene data show CDR1 as LGHDT and CDR2 as YNNKEL (reference sequence). CDR3: CASSQSRTLEAYF. The CDR3 DNA reads as TGTGCCAGCAGCCAATCACGGACACTCGAAGCGTACTTC.

This clone was detected a few times. This chain joins TRBV7-9 and TRBJ2-7; possibly TRBD1 for D (6 bases). Per the germline V gene, CDR1 is SEHNR and CDR2 is FQNEAQ (reference sequence). Trimming took off 2 bases at V and 6 bases at J, with 17 bases between the two ends. The CDR3 extends over 15 amino acids. For the CDR3, the DNA is TGTGCCAGCAGCTTAAGGTCGCAGGGGCCCAGCGAGCAGTACTTC. Encoded protein: CASSLRSQGPSEQYF.

This chain links TRBV27 with TRBJ2-2; 7 nucleotides line up with TRBD2. This CDR3 region has 16 residues. With V trimmed by 2 bases and J by 3 bases, 6 bases remained unmatched. Per the germline V gene, CDR1 is MNHEY and CDR2 is SMNVEV (reference sequence). The CDR3, as DNA: TGTGCCAGCAGTTTAAATTGGGGAGGGGACACCGGGGAGCTGTTTTTT. It codes for CASSLNWGGDTGELFF.

This clone was seen just once. This rearrangement joins TRBV5-1 to TRBJ1-1; possible D gene TRBD1, 5 bases. This CDR3 spans 13 amino acids. CDR1 SGHRS and CDR2 YFSETQ come from the germline V gene. The V and J ends lost 4 bases and 0 bases respectively, with 7 bases between them. CDR3: CASSPGLNTEAFF. CDR3 nucleotides: TGCGCCAGCAGCCCAGGGTTGAACACTGAAGCTTTCTTT.

J is TRBJ1-1 and V is TRBV29-1; tentatively, D is TRBD1 (6 bases). From germline, CDR1 is SQVTM and CDR2 ANQGSEA. V lost 6 bases and J 1 base, leaving 12 bases between the germline ends. The CDR3 is 13 residues long. In nucleotides, the CDR3 is TGCAGCGTGGGGGACACCTGGAACACTGAAGCTTTCTTT. Residues: CSVGDTWNTEAFF.

The chain has TRBV3-1 (or the pseudogene TRBV3-2) and TRBJ1-5, with a possible D match to TRBD1 (5 bases). Per germline, CDR1 LGHDT and CDR2 YNNKEL (reference sequence). The CDR3 has 15 residues. Trimming took 0 bases from V and 4 from J, leaving 10 bases between them. The CDR3 loop is CASSQDQGRNQPQHF. CDR3 DNA: TGTGCCAGCAGCCAAGATCAGGGCCGAAATCAGCCCCAGCATTTT.